These 12 T cell receptor beta chains originate from one sample sequenced in a study of identical twins. One entry per CDR3 protein, called by TCRdb with MiXCR from the 5' RACE reads. Here the sample spans about 190,000 distinct CDR3 sequences, more than 15% being singletons. This sample was shared with a second study, whose subject was T cells expressing NK-cell markers.

The sample taken for sequencing was CD8+ T cells sorted from blood. Receptors were obtained from a woman aged 18-35 years in good health.

A few counts support this clonotype. The chain combines TRBV7-9 with TRBJ1-5; D perhaps matches TRBD1 (6 bases). The V end was cut by 5 bases, the J end by 2 bases, with 16 bases between. This CDR3 has 16 amino acids. CDR1 SEHNR and CDR2 FQNEAQ come from the germline V gene (reference sequence). CDR3 coding DNA: TGTGCCAGCAGCCCTAGTGGGGCAGGGGGCAATCAGCCCCAGCATTTT. Amino acids: CASSPSGAGGNQPQHF.

This clonotype was seen more than once but under ten times. The rearrangement joins TRBV7-9 to TRBJ2-6; tentatively, D is TRBD1 (6 bases). Germline CDR1 is SEHNR and CDR2 is FQNEAQ (reference sequence). This CDR3 has 17 amino acids. With 1 base removed from V and 0 bases from J, the gap between germline ends came to 10 bases. DNA of the CDR3: TGTGCCAGCAGCTTAGTTACAGGGACCTCTGGGGCCAACGTCCTGACTTTC. Its translation: CASSLVTGTSGANVLTF.

The genes are TRBV12-3 or TRBV12-4 and TRBJ2-3; D might be TRBD2 (6 bases). CDR3 length: 15 amino acids. V was trimmed by 4 bases and J by 0 bases, leaving 11 bases between them. In DNA form, the CDR3 reads TGTGCCAGCAGTTGGGGGGAAACTAGCACAGATACGCAGTATTTT. This encodes CASSWGETSTDTQYF.

The chain links TRBV20-1 to TRBJ1-1, with D uncertain. From germline, CDR1 is DFQATT and CDR2 SNEGSKA (reference sequence). The CDR3 length is 13 residues. The germline V and J ends were trimmed by 5 bases and 3 bases, with 13 bases remaining between them. CDR3 nucleotides: TGCAGTGCTGATCCCGATAGCGACACTGAAGCTTTCTTT. Encoded protein: CSADPDSDTEAFF.

The chain uses TRBV6-5 and TRBJ2-2; D remains ambiguous. Deletions cut 5 bases from V and 6 bases from J, with 7 bases between. This CDR3 contains 12 residues. In germline, CDR1 is MNHEY, CDR2 SVGAGI. CDR3 in DNA: TGTGCCAGCAGTCTCTCAGCCGGGGAGCTGTTTTTT. Its protein is CASSLSAGELFF.

This clonotype ranks as medium-sized. The V and J genes are TRBV6-1 and TRBJ2-2, with D perhaps matching TRBD1 (7 bases). Germline V gene sequence: CDR1 MNHNS, CDR2 SASEGT. This CDR3 is 14 amino acids long. The V gene lost 3 bases and the J gene lost 3 bases, with 8 bases spanning the gap. The DNA for the CDR3 is TGTGCCAGCAGTGACAGGGGGGACACCGGGGAGCTGTTTTTT. It is translated as CASSDRGDTGELFF.

The chain recombines TRBV29-1 with TRBJ2-1; 8 bases match TRBD1. Germline V gene sequence: CDR1 SQVTM, CDR2 ANQGSEA. This CDR3 has 11 residues. Trimming cost V 8 bases and J 6 bases; bases outside gene matches: 3. CDR3 loop: CSSGTGNEQFF. The CDR3, as DNA: TGCAGCTCCGGGACAGGCAATGAGCAGTTCTTC.

The chain combines TRBV6-5 with TRBJ2-1; D is unclear. The V gene's germline CDR1 is MNHEY and CDR2 SVGAGI. V was shortened by 0 bases and J by 14 bases, with 17 bases between the two germline ends. CDR3 length: 14 amino acids. The CDR3 DNA reads TGTGCCAGCAGTTACTCGATGTCGGACCCTAAGGAGTTCTTC. It is translated as CASSYSMSDPKEFF.

V is TRBV7-9 and J is TRBJ2-1; D not resolved. This CDR3 has 13 residues. The V gene lost 5 bases and the J gene lost 2 bases, with 7 bases spanning the gap. Looked up from germline, CDR1 is SEHNR and CDR2 is FQNEAQ (reference sequence). For the CDR3, the DNA is TGTGCCAGCAGCCCGCTACCCTACAATGAGCAGTTCTTC. Protein product: CASSPLPYNEQFF.

V and J are TRBV20-1 and TRBJ2-5; D is tentatively TRBD1 or TRBD2 (6 bases each). Germline CDR1 is DFQATT and CDR2 is SNEGSKA (reference sequence). The V and J ends lost 0 bases and 0 bases respectively, with 20 bases between them. The CDR3 runs 18 residues. CDR3 DNA sequence: TGCAGTGCTAGAGACGTCGGTGGGCGGGACAACCACCAAGAGACCCAGTACTTC. It yields the protein CSARDVGGRDNHQETQYF.

This clonotype has only a few counts. The rearrangement uses TRBV12-3 or TRBV12-4 and TRBJ2-7; D may be TRBD1 (5 bases). This CDR3 is 13 amino acids long. Trimming shortened V by 5 bases and J by 6 bases, and 14 bases separated the two germline ends. CDR3 sequence (DNA): TGTGCCAGCAGTGGGGCCCCCCAGGGCGAGCAGTACTTC. Its protein is CASSGAPQGEQYF.

This rearrangement joins TRBV5-4 to TRBJ2-1; 10 positions match TRBD2. CDR3 length: 19 residues. V gave up 0 bases and J gave up 9 bases; unmatched junction bases: 18. Germline lookup yields CDR1 SGHNT and CDR2 YYREEE (reference sequence). CDR3 nucleotide sequence: TGTGCCAGCAGCTTGGAGGCTAGCGGGAGAGAACTCCGTTGGCGTGAGCAGTTCTTC. The encoded protein is CASSLEASGRELRWREQFF.